A selection of T cell receptor beta chains follows, all from one sample in a study of T-cell reconstitution after alpha-beta-depleted transplantation in children. TCRdb used MiXCR to reprocess the PCR reads, holding one entry per CDR3 protein. The sample holds some 550,000 distinct CDR3 sequences, 23% seen once. The sample was PBMCs, mostly from graft donor cells, taken 360 days after TCRalphabeta/CD19-depleted stem cell transplant. These receptors were collected from a boy younger than two who had a stem cell transplant for acute myeloid leukemia, so the T cells may come from the graft donor. The CDR3 runs from the conserved cysteine through the conserved F or W. A D gene is named only where the DNA matches it firmly. For some rows the clone size is stated as once, few or many, or as a class when expanded; others skip it.

v_call	j_call	cdr3_length	d_call	clone_size	cdr3_nt	cdr3_aa
TRBV20-1	TRBJ2-7	13	TRBD2	few	TGCAGTGCCCAGGCGGGGGGGCCGGGCGAGCAGTACTTC	CSAQAGGPGEQYF
TRBV10-3	TRBJ1-1	15	TRBD1	few	TGTGCCATCAGTGAGGGGACAGGGCAGAACACTGAAGCTTTCTTT	CAISEGTGQNTEAFF
TRBV20-1	TRBJ2-1	16	NA	many	TGCAGTGCTAGAGATCTGGGCGGGCCCTCCTACAATGAGCAGTTCTTC	CSARDLGGPSYNEQFF
TRBV20-1	TRBJ2-7	13	NA	few	TGCAGTGCTACCGGGACAAATAGTGACGAGCAGTACTTC	CSATGTNSDEQYF
TRBV12-3/TRBV12-4	TRBJ1-1	16	TRBD1	few	TGTGCCAGCACCCTGACCCCTCAGGGGGCGAACACTGAAGCTTTCTTT	CASTLTPQGANTEAFF
TRBV20-1	TRBJ2-1	14	NA	NA	TGCAGTGCTAGTAAGTCCCCGCCCTACAATGAGCAGTTCTTC	CSASKSPPYNEQFF
TRBV20-1	TRBJ2-3	14	NA	NA	TGCAGTGCTAGGGTATCCAGGGTCACAGATACGCAGTATTTT	CSARVSRVTDTQYF
TRBV6-6	TRBJ1-1	12	NA	NA	TGTGCCAGCCGGGACGTCGTTAAGTGGGCTTTCTTT	CASRDVVKWAFF
TRBV12-3/TRBV12-4	TRBJ1-5	12	NA	many	TGTGCCAGCAGCCATCAACGGACGGCCCAGCATTTT	CASSHQRTAQHF
TRBV5-6	TRBJ2-4	15	TRBD1	few	TGTGCCAGCAGCTTAGACAGGGGAGCCAAAAACATTCAGTACTTC	CASSLDRGAKNIQYF
TRBV29-1	TRBJ1-2	16	NA	NA	TGCAGCGTTGTTGATACAGGGCCCTCCAATTTCTATGGCTACACCTTC	CSVVDTGPSNFYGYTF
TRBV11-2	TRBJ2-2	15	NA	many	TGTGCCAGCAGCTTAGTACAGGGTATGACCGGGGAGCTGTTTTTT	CASSLVQGMTGELFF
TRBV4-3	TRBJ2-1	15	NA	NA	TGCGCCAGCAGCCCAGACAGCTATAACTACAATGAGCAGTTCTTC	CASSPDSYNYNEQFF
TRBV12-3/TRBV12-4	TRBJ2-5	13	NA	few	TGTGCCAGCAGCCATGCTGGGGGCGAGACCCAGTACTTC	CASSHAGGETQYF
TRBV5-1	TRBJ2-3	13	NA	many	TGCGCCAGCCATGATCTCAGCACAGATACGCAGTATTTT	CASHDLSTDTQYF
TRBV6-2/TRBV6-3	TRBJ1-5	14	NA	once	TGTGCCAGCAGTTTCCGGGCCCTCAATCAGCCCCAGCATTTT	CASSFRALNQPQHF
TRBV12-3/TRBV12-4	TRBJ2-7	13	NA	few	TGTGCCAGCAGTTTCCACACCGCCTACGAGCAGTACTTC	CASSFHTAYEQYF
TRBV20-1	TRBJ1-5	15	NA	few	TGCAGTGCTACGAGACAGATTTATAGCAATCAGCCCCAGCATTTT	CSATRQIYSNQPQHF
TRBV6-5	TRBJ1-1	13	NA	once	TGTGCCAGCAGTTACAGCGTTGGGTTTGAAGCTTTCTTT	CASSYSVGFEAFF
TRBV5-5	TRBJ1-3	17	NA	many	TGTGCCAGCAGCGTAAATCCGGGCCCCACAATAGGAAACACCATATATTTT	CASSVNPGPTIGNTIYF
TRBV5-1	TRBJ2-1	12	NA	NA	TGCGCCAGCAGCTTGGTCGGAATTGGGCAGTTCTTC	CASSLVGIGQFF
TRBV20-1	TRBJ1-6	15	NA	few	TGCAGTGCCGTCGTGGCCGGACACAGACCATCTCCCCTCCACTTT	CSAVVAGHRPSPLHF
TRBV5-6	TRBJ2-4	15	NA	many	TGTGCCAGCAGCTTGGGTTGGTTAAACCAAAACATTCAGTACTTC	CASSLGWLNQNIQYF
TRBV12-3/TRBV12-4	TRBJ2-6	17	NA	few	TGTGCCAGCAGTTATGGGTCAGGAGCCTCTGGGGCCAACGTCCTGACTTTC	CASSYGSGASGANVLTF
TRBV12-3/TRBV12-4	TRBJ2-3	15	TRBD1	NA	TGTGCCAGCAGTTTTGCCCCGGGACAGCTGGATACGCAGTATTTT	CASSFAPGQLDTQYF
TRBV5-1	TRBJ2-1	14	NA	many	TGCGCCAGCAGCTTGTTGGCCCCCGATGGGGAGCAGTTCTTC	CASSLLAPDGEQFF
TRBV15	TRBJ2-1	15	NA	NA	TGTGCCACCAGCAGAGCGCGACAGCCCCCCAATGAGCAGTTCTTC	CATSRARQPPNEQFF
TRBV11-2	TRBJ2-3	15	TRBD1	many	TGTGCCAGCAGTGAGGGGGCCACTAGCACAGATACGCAGTATTTT	CASSEGATSTDTQYF